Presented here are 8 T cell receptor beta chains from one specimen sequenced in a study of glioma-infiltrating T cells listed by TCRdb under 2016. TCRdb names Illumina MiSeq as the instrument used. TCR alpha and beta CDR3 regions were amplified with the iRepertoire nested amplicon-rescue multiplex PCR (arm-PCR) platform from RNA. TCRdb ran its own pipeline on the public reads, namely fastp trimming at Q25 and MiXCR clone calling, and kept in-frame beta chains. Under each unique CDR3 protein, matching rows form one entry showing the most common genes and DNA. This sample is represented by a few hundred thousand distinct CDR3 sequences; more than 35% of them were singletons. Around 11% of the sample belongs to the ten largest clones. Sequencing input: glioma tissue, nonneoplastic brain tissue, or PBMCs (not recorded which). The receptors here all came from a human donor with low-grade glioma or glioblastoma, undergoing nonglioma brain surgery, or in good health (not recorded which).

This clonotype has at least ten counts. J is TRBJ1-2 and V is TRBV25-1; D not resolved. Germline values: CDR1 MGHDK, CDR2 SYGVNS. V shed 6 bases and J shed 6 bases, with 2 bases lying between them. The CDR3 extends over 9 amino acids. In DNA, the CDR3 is TGTGCCAGCAGAAATGGCTACACCTTC. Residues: CASRNGYTF.

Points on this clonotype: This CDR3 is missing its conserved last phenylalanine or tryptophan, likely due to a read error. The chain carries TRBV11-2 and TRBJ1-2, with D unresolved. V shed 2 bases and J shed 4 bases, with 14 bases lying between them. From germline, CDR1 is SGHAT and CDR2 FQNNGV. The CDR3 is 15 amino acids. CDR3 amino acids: CASSLLAEFVYGYTL. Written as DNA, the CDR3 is TGTGCCAGCAGCTTACTTGCGGAGTTTGTCTATGGCTACACCTTA.

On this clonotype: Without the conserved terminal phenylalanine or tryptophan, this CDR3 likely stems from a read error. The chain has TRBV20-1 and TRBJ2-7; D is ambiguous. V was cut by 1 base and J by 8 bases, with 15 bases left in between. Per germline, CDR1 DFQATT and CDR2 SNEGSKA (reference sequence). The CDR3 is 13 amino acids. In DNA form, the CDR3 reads TGCAGTGCTAGAGGTGGGCGTACGGCCAAGCAGTACATC. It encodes CSARGGRTAKQYI.

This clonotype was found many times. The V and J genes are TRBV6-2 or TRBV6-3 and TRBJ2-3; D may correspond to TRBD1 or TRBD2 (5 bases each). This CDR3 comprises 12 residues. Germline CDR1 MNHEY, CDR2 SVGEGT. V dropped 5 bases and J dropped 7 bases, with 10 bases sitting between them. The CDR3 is CASSRDRYTQYF. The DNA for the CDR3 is TGTGCCAGCAGTCGGGACCGGTATACGCAGTATTTT.

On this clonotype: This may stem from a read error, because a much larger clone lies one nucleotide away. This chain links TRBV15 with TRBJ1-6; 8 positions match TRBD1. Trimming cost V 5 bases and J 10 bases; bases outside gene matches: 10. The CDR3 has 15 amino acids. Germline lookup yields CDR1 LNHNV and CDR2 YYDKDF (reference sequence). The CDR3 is CATSQGQVTRSPLHF. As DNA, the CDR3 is TGTGCCACCAGCCAGGGACAGGTGACGAGGTCACCCCTCCACTTT.

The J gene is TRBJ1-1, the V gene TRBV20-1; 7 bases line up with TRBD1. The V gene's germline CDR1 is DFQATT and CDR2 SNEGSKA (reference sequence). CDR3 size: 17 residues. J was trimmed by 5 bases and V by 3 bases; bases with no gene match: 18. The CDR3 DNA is TGCAGTGCTAGCCTTTTTGGGAGGGGGCAATCCGAAACTGAAGCTTTCTTT. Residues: CSASLFGRGQSETEAFF.

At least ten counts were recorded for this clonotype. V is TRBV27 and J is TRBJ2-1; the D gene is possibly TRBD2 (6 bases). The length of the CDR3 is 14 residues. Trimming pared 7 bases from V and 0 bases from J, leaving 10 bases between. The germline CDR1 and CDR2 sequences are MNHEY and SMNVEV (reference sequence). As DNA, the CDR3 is TGTGCCAGCAAGGCGGGGAGCTCCTACAATGAGCAGTTCTTC. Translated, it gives CASKAGSSYNEQFF.

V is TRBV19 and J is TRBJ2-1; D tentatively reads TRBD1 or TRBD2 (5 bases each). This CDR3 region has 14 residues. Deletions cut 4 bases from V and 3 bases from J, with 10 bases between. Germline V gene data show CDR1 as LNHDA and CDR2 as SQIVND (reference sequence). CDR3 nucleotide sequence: TGTGCCAGTAGTAAGAGAGGGGACTACAATGAGCAGTTCTTC. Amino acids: CASSKRGDYNEQFF. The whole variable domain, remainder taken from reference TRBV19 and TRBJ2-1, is DGGITQSPKYLFRKEGQNVTLSCEQNLNHDAMYWYRQDPGQGLRLIYYSQIVNDFQKGDIAEGYSVSREKKESFPLTVTSAQKNPTAFYLCASSKRGDYNEQFFGPGTRLTVL.